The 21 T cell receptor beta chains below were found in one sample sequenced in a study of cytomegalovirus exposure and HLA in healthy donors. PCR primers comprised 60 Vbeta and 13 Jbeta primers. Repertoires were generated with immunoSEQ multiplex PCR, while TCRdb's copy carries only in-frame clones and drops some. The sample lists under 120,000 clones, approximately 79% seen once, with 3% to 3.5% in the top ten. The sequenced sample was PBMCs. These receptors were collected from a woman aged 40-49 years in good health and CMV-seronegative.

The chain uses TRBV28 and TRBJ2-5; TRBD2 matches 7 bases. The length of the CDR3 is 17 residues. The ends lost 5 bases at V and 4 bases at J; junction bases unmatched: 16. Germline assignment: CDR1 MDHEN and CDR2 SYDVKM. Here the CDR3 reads CASSTSLGRAGGETQYF. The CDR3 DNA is TGTGCCAGCAGTACCAGTTTAGGGAGGGCGGGTGGAGAGACCCAGTACTTC.

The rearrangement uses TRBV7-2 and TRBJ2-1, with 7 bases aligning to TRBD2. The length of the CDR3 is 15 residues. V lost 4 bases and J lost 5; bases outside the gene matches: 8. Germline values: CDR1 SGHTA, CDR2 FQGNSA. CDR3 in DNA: TGTGCCAGCAGCTCTAGCGGCGGTCTTAACAATGAGCAGTTCTTC. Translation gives CASSSSGGLNNEQFF.

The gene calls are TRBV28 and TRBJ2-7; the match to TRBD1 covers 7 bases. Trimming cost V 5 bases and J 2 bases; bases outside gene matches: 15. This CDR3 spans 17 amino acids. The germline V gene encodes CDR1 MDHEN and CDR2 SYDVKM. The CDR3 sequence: CASSPWAMHRGPYEQYF. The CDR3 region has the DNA TGTGCCAGCAGTCCATGGGCCATGCACAGGGGCCCCTACGAGCAGTACTTC.

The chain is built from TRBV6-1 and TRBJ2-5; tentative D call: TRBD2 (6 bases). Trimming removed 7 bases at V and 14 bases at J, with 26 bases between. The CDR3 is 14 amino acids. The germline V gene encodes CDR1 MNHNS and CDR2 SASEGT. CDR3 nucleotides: TGTGCCAGCAACCCCCTAGGGCTGGGGGGAGAGACCTACTTC. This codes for CASNPLGLGGETYF.

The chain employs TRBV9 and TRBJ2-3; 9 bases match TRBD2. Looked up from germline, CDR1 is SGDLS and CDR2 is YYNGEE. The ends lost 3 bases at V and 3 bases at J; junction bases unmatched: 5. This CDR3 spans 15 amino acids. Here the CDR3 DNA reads TGTGCCAGCAGCGCTGGACTAGCGTATACAGATACGCAGTATTTT. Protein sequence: CASSAGLAYTDTQYF.

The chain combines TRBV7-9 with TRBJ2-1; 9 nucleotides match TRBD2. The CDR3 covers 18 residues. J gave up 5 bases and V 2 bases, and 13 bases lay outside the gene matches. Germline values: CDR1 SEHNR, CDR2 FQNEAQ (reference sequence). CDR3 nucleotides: TGTGCCAGCAGCTTAAGGCTAGCGGGGACCCCGACAAACAATGAGCAGTTCTTC. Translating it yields CASSLRLAGTPTNNEQFF.

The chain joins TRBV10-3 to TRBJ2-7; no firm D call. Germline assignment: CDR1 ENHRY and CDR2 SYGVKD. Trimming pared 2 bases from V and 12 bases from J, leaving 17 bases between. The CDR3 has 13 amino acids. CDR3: CAISEESQAKVYF. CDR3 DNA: TGTGCCATCAGTGAGGAAAGTCAGGCCAAGGTGTACTTC.

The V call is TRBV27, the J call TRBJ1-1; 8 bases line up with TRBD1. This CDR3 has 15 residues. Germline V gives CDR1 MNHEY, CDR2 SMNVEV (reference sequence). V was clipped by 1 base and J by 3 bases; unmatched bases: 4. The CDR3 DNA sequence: TGTGCCAGCAGTTTATTGTCGACAGGGGACACTGAAGCTTTCTTT. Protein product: CASSLLSTGDTEAFF.

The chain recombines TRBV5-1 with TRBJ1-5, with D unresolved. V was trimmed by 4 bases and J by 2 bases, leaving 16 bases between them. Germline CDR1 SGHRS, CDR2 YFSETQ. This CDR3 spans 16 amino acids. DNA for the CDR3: TGCGCCAGCAGCAAAATTCCCGGGGATGGCAATCAGCCCCAGCATTTT. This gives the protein CASSKIPGDGNQPQHF.

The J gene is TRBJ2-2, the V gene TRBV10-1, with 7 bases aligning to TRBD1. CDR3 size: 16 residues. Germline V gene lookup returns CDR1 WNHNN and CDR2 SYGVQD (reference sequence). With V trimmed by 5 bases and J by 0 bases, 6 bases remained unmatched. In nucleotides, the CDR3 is TGCGCCAGCAGTTTGACAGGGCGGCCGAACACCGGGGAGCTGTTTTTT. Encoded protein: CASSLTGRPNTGELFF.

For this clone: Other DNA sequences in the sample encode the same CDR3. The CDR3 here is CASSRDSSTDTQYF. The CDR3, as DNA: TGTGCCAGCAGCCGGGACAGTAGCACAGATACGCAGTATTTT. The rearrangement links TRBV14 to TRBJ2-3; 7 bases are a match to TRBD1. V dropped 4 bases and J dropped 0; count of bases not matched to a gene: 1. CDR3 length: 14 amino acids. The germline V gene encodes CDR1 SGHDN and CDR2 FVKESK.

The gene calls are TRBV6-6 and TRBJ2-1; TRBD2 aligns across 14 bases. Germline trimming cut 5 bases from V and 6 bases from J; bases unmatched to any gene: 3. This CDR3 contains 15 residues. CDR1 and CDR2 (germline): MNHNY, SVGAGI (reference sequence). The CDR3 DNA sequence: TGTGCCAGCAGTCAGGGACTAGCGGGAGTCAATGAGCAGTTCTTC. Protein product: CASSQGLAGVNEQFF.

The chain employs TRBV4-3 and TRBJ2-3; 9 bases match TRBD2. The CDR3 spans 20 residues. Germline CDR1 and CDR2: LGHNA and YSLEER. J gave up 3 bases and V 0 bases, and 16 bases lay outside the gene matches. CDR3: CASSQDQAAGGLRRTDTQYF. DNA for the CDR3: TGCGCCAGCAGCCAAGACCAGGCGGCGGGGGGGCTCAGGAGAACAGATACGCAGTATTTT.

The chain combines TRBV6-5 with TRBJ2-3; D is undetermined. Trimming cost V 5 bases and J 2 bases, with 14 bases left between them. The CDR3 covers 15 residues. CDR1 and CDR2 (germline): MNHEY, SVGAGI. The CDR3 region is CASSPSPPDTDTQYF. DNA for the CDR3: TGTGCCAGCAGTCCCTCCCCTCCAGACACAGATACGCAGTATTTT.

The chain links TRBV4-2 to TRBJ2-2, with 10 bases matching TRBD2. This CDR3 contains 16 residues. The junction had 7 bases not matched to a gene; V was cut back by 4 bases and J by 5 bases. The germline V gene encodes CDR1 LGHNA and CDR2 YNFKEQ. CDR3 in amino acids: CASSLSSGRSTGELFF. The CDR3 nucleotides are TGTGCCAGCAGCCTGAGTAGCGGGAGGTCTACCGGGGAGCTGTTTTTT.

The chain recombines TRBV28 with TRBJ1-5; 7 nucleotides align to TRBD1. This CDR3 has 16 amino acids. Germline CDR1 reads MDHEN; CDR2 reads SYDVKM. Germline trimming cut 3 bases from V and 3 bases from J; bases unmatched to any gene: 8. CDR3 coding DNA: TGTGCCAGCAGTTTCAGGGACAGCGCGTTCAATCAGCCCCAGCATTTT. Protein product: CASSFRDSAFNQPQHF.

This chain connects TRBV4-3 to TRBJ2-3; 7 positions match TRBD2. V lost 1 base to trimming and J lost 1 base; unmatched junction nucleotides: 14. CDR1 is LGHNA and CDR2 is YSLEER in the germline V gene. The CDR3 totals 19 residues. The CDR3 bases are TGCGCCAGCAGCCAAGGCCCCCGGGGGGTAGCTCCACGCACAGATACGCAGTATTTT. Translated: CASSQGPRGVAPRTDTQYF.

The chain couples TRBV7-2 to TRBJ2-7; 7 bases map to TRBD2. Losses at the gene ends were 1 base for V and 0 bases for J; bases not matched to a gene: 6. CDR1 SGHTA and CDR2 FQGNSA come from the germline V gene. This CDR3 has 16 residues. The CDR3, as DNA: TGTGCCAGCAGCTTAGGTGGGACTAACCCCTCCTACGAGCAGTACTTC. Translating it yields CASSLGGTNPSYEQYF. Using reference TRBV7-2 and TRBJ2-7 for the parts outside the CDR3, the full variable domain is GAGVSQSPSNKVTEKGKDVELRCDPISGHTALYWYRQSLGQGLEFLIYFQGNSAPDKSGLPSDRFSAERTGGSVSTLTIQRTQQEDSAVYLCASSLGGTNPSYEQYFGPGTRLTVT.

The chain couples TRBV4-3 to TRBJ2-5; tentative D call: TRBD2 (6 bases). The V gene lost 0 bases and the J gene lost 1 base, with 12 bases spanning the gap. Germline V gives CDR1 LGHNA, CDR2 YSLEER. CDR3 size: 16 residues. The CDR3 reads CASSQDLGSGQETQYF. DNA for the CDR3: TGCGCCAGCAGCCAAGATCTGGGTAGCGGCCAAGAGACCCAGTACTTC.

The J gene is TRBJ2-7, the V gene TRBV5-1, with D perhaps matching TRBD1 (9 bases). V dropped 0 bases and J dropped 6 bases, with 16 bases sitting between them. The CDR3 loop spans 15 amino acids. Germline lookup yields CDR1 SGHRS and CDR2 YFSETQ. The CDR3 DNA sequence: TGCGCCAGCAGCTTGGTAGCGGGACAGGGAGGCGAGCAGTACTTC. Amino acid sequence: CASSLVAGQGGEQYF.

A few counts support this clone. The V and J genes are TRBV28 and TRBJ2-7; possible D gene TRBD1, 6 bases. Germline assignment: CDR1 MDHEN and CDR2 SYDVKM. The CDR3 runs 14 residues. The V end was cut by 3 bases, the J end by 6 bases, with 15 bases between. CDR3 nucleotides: TGTGCCAGCAGTTTGTGGGGGCCTGCCACCGAGCAGTACTTC. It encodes CASSLWGPATEQYF.